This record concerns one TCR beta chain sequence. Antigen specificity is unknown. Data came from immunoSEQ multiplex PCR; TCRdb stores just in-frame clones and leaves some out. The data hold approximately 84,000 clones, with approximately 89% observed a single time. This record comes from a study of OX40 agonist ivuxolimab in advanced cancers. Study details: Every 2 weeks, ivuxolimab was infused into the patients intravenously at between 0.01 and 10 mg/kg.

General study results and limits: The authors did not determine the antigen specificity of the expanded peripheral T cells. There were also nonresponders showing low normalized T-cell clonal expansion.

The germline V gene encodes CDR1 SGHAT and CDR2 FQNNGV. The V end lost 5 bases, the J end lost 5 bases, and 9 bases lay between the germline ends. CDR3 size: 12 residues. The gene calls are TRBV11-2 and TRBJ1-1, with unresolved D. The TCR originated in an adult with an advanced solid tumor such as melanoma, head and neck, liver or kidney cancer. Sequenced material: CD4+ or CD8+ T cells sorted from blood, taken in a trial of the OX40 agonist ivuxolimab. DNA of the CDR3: TGTGCCAGCAGCCCCGGAGTAACTGAAGCTTTCTTT. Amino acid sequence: CASSPGVTEAFF.